The rows below give T cell receptor beta chains drawn from one sample of a study of blood T cell repertoires in COVID-19. Generated by immunoSEQ multiplex PCR, the TCRdb table keeps only in-frame clones and is missing some. The sample consists of about 200,000 clones, around 86% of them appearing once. Sequencing was done on a sample of PBMCs or T cells enriched from blood (not recorded which). The source is a woman in her forties with acute COVID-19. CDR3s include the opening cysteine and the closing phenylalanine or tryptophan. The order of the fields is clone size, D gene, J gene, V gene, CDR3 protein, CDR3 DNA. D genes are given only for firm matches. For some rows the clone size is stated as once, few or many, or as a class when expanded; others skip it.

clone_size: .; d_call: TRBD1; j_call: TRBJ1-6; v_call: TRBV9; cdr3_aa: CASSVGTGGSSPLHF; cdr3_nt: TGTGCCAGCAGCGTTGGGACAGGGGGATCTTCACCCCTCCACTTT
clone_size: .; d_call: .; j_call: TRBJ1-3; v_call: TRBV19; cdr3_aa: CASKARGVNTIYF; cdr3_nt: TGTGCCAGTAAGGCCAGGGGAGTAAACACCATATATTTT
clone_size: .; d_call: TRBD1; j_call: TRBJ1-2; v_call: TRBV15; cdr3_aa: CATSRGTGRDYGYTF; cdr3_nt: TGTGCCACCAGCAGAGGGACAGGGCGGGACTATGGCTACACCTTC
clone_size: once; d_call: .; j_call: TRBJ1-6; v_call: TRBV13; cdr3_aa: CASSTPGGPLHF; cdr3_nt: TGTGCCAGCAGCACCCCGGGGGGACCCCTCCACTTT
clone_size: .; d_call: .; j_call: TRBJ2-1; v_call: TRBV14; cdr3_aa: CASSQDGRQFYNEQFF; cdr3_nt: TGTGCCAGCAGCCAAGATGGGAGGCAGTTCTACAATGAGCAGTTCTTC
clone_size: once; d_call: TRBD2; j_call: TRBJ2-1; v_call: TRBV14; cdr3_aa: CASSHGESSGRSLRHNEQFF; cdr3_nt: TGTGCCAGCAGCCATGGGGAGAGTAGCGGGAGAAGCCTAAGGCACAATGAGCAGTTCTTC
clone_size: .; d_call: .; j_call: TRBJ2-2; v_call: TRBV13; cdr3_aa: CASSLGRLGTGGYTGELFF; cdr3_nt: TGTGCCAGCAGCTTAGGCCGGCTGGGAACTGGAGGCTACACCGGGGAGCTGTTTTTT
clone_size: .; d_call: .; j_call: TRBJ1-1; v_call: TRBV18; cdr3_aa: CASLRQVNTEAFF; cdr3_nt: TGTGCCAGCTTACGCCAGGTTAACACTGAAGCTTTCTTT
clone_size: .; d_call: .; j_call: TRBJ2-2; v_call: TRBV7-6; cdr3_aa: CASSYVRLDENTGELFF; cdr3_nt: TGTGCCAGCAGCTACGTTAGACTAGACGAGAACACCGGGGAGCTGTTTTTT
clone_size: .; d_call: .; j_call: TRBJ1-1; v_call: TRBV19; cdr3_aa: CASREEWDTEAFF; cdr3_nt: TGTGCCAGTAGGGAGGAATGGGACACTGAAGCTTTCTTT
clone_size: .; d_call: .; j_call: TRBJ1-2; v_call: TRBV28; cdr3_aa: CASSRRGGKVAYGYTF; cdr3_nt: TGTGCCAGCAGCCGCCGGGGGGGAAAAGTCGCCTATGGCTACACCTTC
clone_size: few; d_call: .; j_call: TRBJ2-7; v_call: TRBV25-1; cdr3_aa: CATSFGNYYEQYF; cdr3_nt: TGTGCCACATCTTTCGGGAACTACTACGAGCAGTACTTC
clone_size: many; d_call: .; j_call: TRBJ2-4; v_call: TRBV19; cdr3_aa: CASSIPTQVRNIQYF; cdr3_nt: TGTGCCAGTAGTATCCCGACCCAGGTGCGAAACATTCAGTACTTC
clone_size: .; d_call: .; j_call: TRBJ1-5; v_call: TRBV19; cdr3_aa: CASNRQFPFSNQPQHF; cdr3_nt: TGTGCCAGTAACAGGCAGTTCCCCTTTAGCAATCAGCCCCAGCATTTT
clone_size: .; d_call: TRBD1; j_call: TRBJ1-2; v_call: TRBV28; cdr3_aa: CASSPQGAGYGYTF; cdr3_nt: TGTGCCAGCAGCCCACAGGGGGCCGGCTATGGCTACACCTTC
clone_size: .; d_call: .; j_call: TRBJ2-7; v_call: TRBV28; cdr3_aa: CASSWGTGYVYEQYF; cdr3_nt: TGTGCCAGCAGTTGGGGTACAGGGTATGTCTACGAGCAGTACTTC
clone_size: .; d_call: .; j_call: TRBJ2-2; v_call: TRBV24-1; cdr3_aa: CATSDLFSDTGELFF; cdr3_nt: TGTGCCACCAGTGATTTATTTTCGGACACCGGGGAGCTGTTTTTT
clone_size: .; d_call: .; j_call: TRBJ2-7; v_call: TRBV29-1; cdr3_aa: CSVEVPRGGFNYYEQYF; cdr3_nt: TGCAGCGTTGAAGTTCCCCGAGGAGGGTTCAACTACTACGAGCAGTACTTC
clone_size: .; d_call: .; j_call: TRBJ1-1; v_call: TRBV4-3; cdr3_aa: CASSQVSPTGNTEAFF; cdr3_nt: TGCGCCAGCAGCCAAGTATCCCCGACAGGCAACACTGAAGCTTTCTTT
clone_size: once; d_call: TRBD1; j_call: TRBJ1-5; v_call: TRBV28; cdr3_aa: CASSFRWEPRDRKNQPQHF; cdr3_nt: TGTGCCAGCAGTTTTAGGTGGGAACCGAGGGACAGAAAAAATCAGCCCCAGCATTTT
clone_size: .; d_call: TRBD2; j_call: TRBJ2-3; v_call: TRBV11-3; cdr3_aa: CASSLGPGVAGVRDTQYF; cdr3_nt: TGTGCCAGCAGCTTAGGCCCCGGGGTAGCGGGAGTTCGAGATACGCAGTATTTT
clone_size: .; d_call: .; j_call: TRBJ2-1; v_call: TRBV3-1/TRBV3-2; cdr3_aa: CASSPQLALTEQFF; cdr3_nt: TGTGCCAGCAGCCCTCAGCTAGCGCTAACTGAGCAGTTCTTC
clone_size: .; d_call: .; j_call: TRBJ1-5; v_call: TRBV19; cdr3_aa: CASSIGRDQPQHF; cdr3_nt: TGTGCCAGTAGTATAGGGCGGGACCAGCCCCAGCATTTT
clone_size: .; d_call: .; j_call: TRBJ2-3; v_call: TRBV2; cdr3_aa: CASSERLVADTQYF; cdr3_nt: TGTGCCAGCAGTGAACGGCTAGTGGCTGATACGCAGTATTTT